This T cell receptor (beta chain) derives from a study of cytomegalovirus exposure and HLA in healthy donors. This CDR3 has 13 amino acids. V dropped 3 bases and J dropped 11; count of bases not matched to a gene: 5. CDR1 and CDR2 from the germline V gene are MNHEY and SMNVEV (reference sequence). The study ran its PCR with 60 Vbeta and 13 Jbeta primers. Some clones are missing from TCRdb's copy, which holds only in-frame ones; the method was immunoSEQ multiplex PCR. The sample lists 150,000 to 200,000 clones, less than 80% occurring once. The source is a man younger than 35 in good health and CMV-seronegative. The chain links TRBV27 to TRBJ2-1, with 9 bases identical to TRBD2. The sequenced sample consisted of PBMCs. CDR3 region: CASSFGTSGQQFF. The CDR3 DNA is TGTGCCAGCAGTTTCGGAACTAGCGGGCAGCAGTTCTTC.